The 23 T cell receptor beta chains in this list originate from one sample, sequenced in a study of blood T cell repertoires in COVID-19. Assay used: immunoSEQ multiplex PCR; TCRdb lists only in-frame clones, some missing. Of some 240,000 clones listed, 80% to 90% are singletons. Sequenced sample: peripheral blood. These receptors were obtained from a woman aged 80 or over with COVID-19, enrolled during active disease.

Here the CDR3 DNA reads TGTGCCAGTAGTATCAGGGCCGGGACAGGGGGTTTTGATAGCAATCAGCCCCAGCATTTT. As protein: CASSIRAGTGGFDSNQPQHF. V is TRBV19 and J is TRBJ1-5; 11 bases line up with TRBD1. This CDR3 is 20 amino acids long. Trimming at V came to 3 bases and at J to 0 bases, leaving 13 bases not matched to a gene. The germline V gene encodes CDR1 LNHDA and CDR2 SQIVND (reference sequence).

J is TRBJ1-1 and V is TRBV5-6, with no clear D. Trimming cost V 1 base and J 1 base, with 5 bases left between them. Germline CDR1 reads SGHDT; CDR2 reads YYEEEE. CDR3 length equals 13 residues. DNA for the CDR3: TGTGCCAGCAGCTTGCGGGAGAACACTGAAGCTTTCTTT. Its protein product is CASSLRENTEAFF.

The rearrangement uses TRBV5-1 and TRBJ2-7, with D possibly TRBD2 on 5 matching bases. Trimming took 1 base from V and 2 from J, leaving 22 bases between them. This CDR3 is built from 18 residues. The germline gives CDR1 SGHRS, CDR2 YFSETQ. CDR3 sequence reads: CASSLNWQSGSRPYEQYF. CDR3 nucleotides: TGCGCCAGCAGCTTGAATTGGCAGTCGGGGTCTCGGCCCTACGAGCAGTACTTC.

In DNA, the CDR3 is TGTGCCAGCAGCTTAGCCAGCTCTGGGGCCAACGTCCTGACTTTC. Amino acid sequence: CASSLASSGANVLTF. The genes are TRBV7-2 and TRBJ2-6; D gene unclear. The germline V and J ends were trimmed by 0 bases and 0 bases, with 3 bases remaining between them. This CDR3 contains 15 residues. Germline lookup yields CDR1 SGHTA and CDR2 FQGNSA.

The chain couples TRBV18 to TRBJ1-4, with 11 bases aligning to TRBD1. Trimming took 3 bases from V and 4 from J; bases not matched to a gene: 4. Per germline, CDR1 KGHSH and CDR2 LQKENI. The CDR3 loop spans 16 amino acids. CDR3 DNA: TGTGCCAGCTCACCGGGACAGGGGGTTCGTAATGAAAAACTGTTTTTT. Its translation is CASSPGQGVRNEKLFF.

The chain joins TRBV10-3 to TRBJ1-5; D remains unclear. The CDR3 is made up of 15 amino acids. Per germline, CDR1 ENHRY and CDR2 SYGVKD. Trimming removed 2 bases from V and 1 base from J, with 9 bases in between. The CDR3 loop reads CAISEGQKSNQPQHF. CDR3 sequence (DNA): TGTGCCATCAGTGAGGGTCAGAAAAGCAATCAGCCCCAGCATTTT.

The rearrangement joins TRBV5-1 to TRBJ2-1; 9 bases are shared with TRBD2. CDR3 length equals 15 residues. V was pared by 5 bases and J by 9 bases, with 12 bases of the junction left unmatched. Per the germline V gene, CDR1 is SGHRS and CDR2 is YFSETQ. This CDR3 reads CASRKASGGRGEQFF. The DNA of the CDR3 is TGCGCCAGCAGGAAGGCGAGCGGGGGGCGGGGTGAGCAGTTCTTC.

This clone was counted a few times. The chain employs TRBV4-1 and TRBJ1-2, with TRBD1 identical over 8 bases. The CDR3 spans 16 residues. Germline lookup yields CDR1 MGHRA and CDR2 YSYEKL. Unmatched junction bases numbered 10, after V lost 2 bases and J lost 5 bases. CDR3 loop: CASSQPTGQGPYGYTF. In DNA, the CDR3 is TGCGCCAGCAGCCAACCGACAGGACAGGGACCTTATGGCTACACCTTC.

The J gene is TRBJ2-3, the V gene TRBV5-1; 7 positions agree with TRBD2. The CDR3 runs 15 residues. The J segment lost 2 bases and the V segment lost 3 bases, leaving 6 bases of the junction unmatched. Per the germline V gene, CDR1 is SGHRS and CDR2 is YFSETQ. The CDR3 DNA reads as TGCGCCAGCAGCTCCCGGGGAGGGGACACAGATACGCAGTATTTT. Translation: CASSSRGGDTDTQYF. Full variable domain (rest looked up from reference TRBV5-1 and TRBJ2-3): KAGVTQTPRYLIKTRGQQVTLSCSPISGHRSVSWYQQTPGQGLQFLFEYFSETQRNKGNFPGRFSGRQFSNSRSEMNVSTLELGDSALYLCASSSRGGDTDTQYFGPGTRLTVL.

This chain uses TRBV5-1 with TRBJ2-7, with 10 positions matching TRBD1. Looked up from germline, CDR1 is SGHRS and CDR2 is YFSETQ. V gave up 2 bases and J gave up 0 bases; unmatched junction bases: 2. This CDR3 comprises 15 residues. Here the CDR3 reads CASSLRTGGSYEQYF. The CDR3 DNA reads TGCGCCAGCAGCTTACGGACAGGGGGCTCCTACGAGCAGTACTTC.

The CDR3 loop reads CASTNGGANSPLHF. CDR3 DNA sequence: TGTGCCAGTACTAATGGGGGGGCTAATTCACCCCTCCACTTT. The V call is TRBV19, the J call TRBJ1-6, with D perhaps matching TRBD1 (6 bases). The CDR3 has 14 amino acids. V dropped 7 bases and J dropped 6 bases, with 13 bases sitting between them. The germline V gene has CDR1 LNHDA and CDR2 SQIVND (reference sequence).

The chain links TRBV28 to TRBJ2-7, with TRBD2 as a possible D gene (6 bases). V shed 6 bases and J shed 5 bases, with 17 bases lying between them. CDR1 is MDHEN and CDR2 is SYDVKM in the germline V gene. The CDR3 is 14 residues long. DNA of the CDR3: TGTGCCAGCAGGCTAGCCGGGAGTCTAAACGAGCAGTACTTC. It yields the protein CASRLAGSLNEQYF.

CDR3 nucleotides: TGTGCCAGCAGTCCACAGGGGCAAACTGAAGCTTTCTTT. Its translation: CASSPQGQTEAFF. The chain recombines TRBV6-5 with TRBJ1-1; 7 nucleotides agree with TRBD1. This CDR3 is 13 amino acids long. In germline, CDR1 is MNHEY, CDR2 SVGAGI. The V and J ends lost 5 bases and 5 bases, in that order; junction bases with no gene match: 5.

The genes are TRBV30 and TRBJ1-2; perhaps TRBD1 as D (5 bases). The CDR3 covers 13 residues. V was trimmed by 1 base and J by 3 bases, leaving 9 bases between them. Germline CDR1 is GTSNPN and CDR2 is SVGIG (reference sequence). In DNA form, the CDR3 reads TGTGCCTGGAGTGCCGACAGCTACTATGGCTACACCTTC. Translating it yields CAWSADSYYGYTF.

The V and J genes are TRBV3-1 (or the pseudogene TRBV3-2) and TRBJ2-1; possible D gene TRBD2, 6 bases. The germline gives CDR1 LGHDT, CDR2 YNNKEL (reference sequence). V lost 3 bases and J lost 0, with 9 bases in between. The CDR3 is 15 residues long. DNA of the CDR3: TGTGCCAGCAGCCAGCGGGGTAGCTCCTACAATGAGCAGTTCTTC. Amino acid sequence: CASSQRGSSYNEQFF.

On this clone: Relative to the germline gene, one junction end is altered; a read error may explain this. The chain is built from TRBV7-7 and TRBJ2-5, with a tentative D call TRBD2 (8 bases). The CDR3 is made up of 14 amino acids. From germline, CDR1 is SSHAT and CDR2 FNYEAQ (reference sequence). As DNA, the CDR3 is TGTGCTAGCAGCTTAGCGGGACAGCAAGAGACCCAGTACTTC. Protein product: CASSLAGQQETQYF.

V gene TRBV24-1 combines with J gene TRBJ2-7; TRBD1 agrees at 10 bases. CDR3 size: 15 residues. V was pared by 3 bases and J by 6 bases, with 7 bases of the junction left unmatched. Per germline, CDR1 KGHDR and CDR2 SFDVKD. In nucleotides, the CDR3 is TGTGCCACCAGTGATGCCGGGACAGGGGTTATCGAGCAGTACTTC. Its translation: CATSDAGTGVIEQYF.

V gene TRBV11-1 combines with J gene TRBJ1-2; 8 positions match TRBD1. With V trimmed by 4 bases and J by 3 bases, 7 bases remained unmatched. The V gene's germline CDR1 is SGHAT and CDR2 FQDESV (reference sequence). This CDR3 is built from 15 residues. The CDR3 reads CASSSAGGYDYGYTF. CDR3 in DNA: TGTGCCAGCAGCTCGGCAGGGGGCTATGACTATGGCTACACCTTC.

This clone was counted once. The chain combines TRBV4-1 with TRBJ1-5; D perhaps matches TRBD1 (5 bases). Trimming stripped 0 bases from V and 2 bases from J, with 20 bases between. CDR3 length: 19 amino acids. Germline V CDR1 and CDR2: MGHRA, YSYEKL. CDR3 region: CASSQESYGGASGNQPQHF. In DNA form, the CDR3 reads TGCGCCAGCAGCCAAGAAAGCTACGGTGGGGCTAGCGGCAATCAGCCCCAGCATTTT.

The chain is built from TRBV11-3 and TRBJ1-1; 9 positions agree with TRBD1. The CDR3 totals 15 residues. V gave up 6 bases and J gave up 3 bases; unmatched junction bases: 8. The germline CDR1 and CDR2 sequences are SGHNT and YENEEA. In DNA, the CDR3 is TGTGCCAGCAGTCCGAGGGGGGACAGGGACACTGAAGCTTTCTTT. As protein: CASSPRGDRDTEAFF. Together with reference TRBV11-3 and TRBJ1-1, the CDR3 gives the full variable domain: EAGVVQSPRYKIIEKKQPVAFWCNPISGHNTLYWYLQNLGQGPELLIRYENEEAVDDSQLPKDRFSAERLKGVDSTLKIQPAELGDSAVYLCASSPRGDRDTEAFFGQGTRLTVV.

Only one count was recorded for this clone. The rearrangement links TRBV12-3 or TRBV12-4 to TRBJ1-1; possibly TRBD1 for D (5 bases). This CDR3 is built from 13 residues. Trimming pared 6 bases from V and 4 bases from J, leaving 12 bases between. CDR3 loop: CASSTTGGTEAFF. For the CDR3, the DNA is TGTGCCAGCAGCACTACAGGCGGCACTGAAGCTTTCTTT.

The gene calls are TRBV3-1 (or the pseudogene TRBV3-2) and TRBJ1-2; weak D call: TRBD1 (6 bases). Trimming shortened V by 5 bases and J by 7 bases, and 14 bases separated the two germline ends. The length of the CDR3 is 13 residues. Germline V gene data show CDR1 as LGHDT and CDR2 as YNNKEL (reference sequence). The CDR3 protein is CASSDGGRAGYTF. CDR3 bases: TGTGCCAGCAGCGACGGGGGGCGGGCTGGCTACACCTTC.

V gene TRBV4-2 combines with J gene TRBJ2-7; tentatively, D is TRBD2 (6 bases). V was shortened by 1 base and J by 2 bases, with 9 bases between the two germline ends. Germline CDR1 reads LGHNA; CDR2 reads YNFKEQ. This CDR3 comprises 14 residues. CDR3 amino acids: CASSQADYPYEQYF. The CDR3 DNA is TGTGCCAGCAGCCAAGCGGACTATCCCTACGAGCAGTACTTC.